Following are 15 T cell receptor beta chains from one sample sequenced in a study of blood T cells in healthy people across ages (dated by TCRdb to between 2015 and 2017). The library was built by means of 5' RACE. The reads were generated on an Illumina HiSeq 2500. A second 7 to 11 cycle PCR used a sample-barcoded 5' primer and a J-beta primer mix. TCRdb cleaned the public reads at Q25 with fastp, built clones with MiXCR and kept in-frame beta chains. Merged by CDR3 protein, the rows form single entries marked with the most common genes and DNA. Present in this sample are 630,000 or so distinct CDR3 sequences, about 30% of which were seen just once. The ten largest clones capture over 15% of the sample. Sequenced sample: blood. The receptor set was obtained from a woman of 80 years or more in good health. Donor details come from another sample of the same person, matched by shared clones.

The rearrangement joins TRBV7-9 to TRBJ2-1, with D possibly TRBD2 on 7 matching bases. V was pared by 1 base and J by 6 bases, with 13 bases between. Germline loops: CDR1 SEHNR, CDR2 FQNEAQ (reference sequence). The CDR3 is 15 amino acids. The CDR3 DNA reads as TGTGCCAGCAGCTTAGTTCGGGGGGCGCGCAATGAGCAGTTCTTC. It is translated as CASSLVRGARNEQFF.

This clonotype has just one count. With a much larger clone just one base away, this may be a read error. The chain uses TRBV4-1 and TRBJ1-6, with 7 bases that match TRBD1. Germline V gene sequence: CDR1 MGHRA, CDR2 YSYEKL. CDR3 length equals 14 residues. The CDR3 region has the DNA TGCGCCAGCAGACGACAGGGAAGTAATTCACCCCCCCACTTT. This encodes CASRRQGSNSPPHF.

The gene calls are TRBV6-2 or TRBV6-3 and TRBJ2-7; 7 bases fit TRBD2. The CDR3 runs 17 residues. Per the germline V gene, CDR1 is MNHEY and CDR2 is SVGEGT. Trimming removed 0 bases from V and 0 bases from J; junction bases left unmatched: 8. The CDR3 reads CASSYSDSGPSSYEQYF. CDR3 DNA sequence: TGTGCCAGCAGTTACTCTGATAGCGGGCCGAGCTCCTACGAGCAGTACTTC.

This clonotype was found a few times. The chain carries TRBV7-8 and TRBJ2-7; a possible D gene is TRBD2 (5 bases). The CDR3 contains 15 residues. V was trimmed by 3 bases and J by 7 bases, leaving 19 bases between them. The germline V gene encodes CDR1 SGHVS and CDR2 FQNEAQ. CDR3 region: CASSFSELSYNEQYF. The CDR3 DNA reads TGTGCCAGCAGCTTTAGCGAACTCTCCTACAATGAGCAGTACTTC.

There are many counts of this clonotype. CDR3 residues: CASSADPTRDETQYF. The CDR3 DNA sequence: TGTGCCAGCAGCGCCGACCCGACGCGGGACGAGACCCAGTACTTC. The chain carries TRBV9 and TRBJ2-5; the D gene is possibly TRBD2 (6 bases). The V end was cut by 3 bases, the J end by 5 bases, with 17 bases between. The CDR3 contains 15 residues. Germline-derived CDR1 and CDR2 are SGDLS and YYNGEE.

The genes are TRBV28 and TRBJ2-5; D might be TRBD1 or TRBD2, each matching 5 bases. Judging by the DNA end, TRBJ2-7 fits better; the J call may be wrong. The CDR3 sequence is 13 residues long. Germline-derived CDR1 and CDR2 are MDHEN and SYDVKM. As DNA, the CDR3 is TGTGCCAGCAGTTTACCAGGGACCCACGAGCAGTACTTC. Translating gives CASSLPGTHEQYF.

To note about this clonotype: At one end the junction does not follow the germline gene, possibly because of a read error. The rearrangement joins TRBV12-3 or TRBV12-4 to TRBJ2-3, with 8 positions matching TRBD1. The CDR3 sequence is 15 residues long. DNA for the CDR3: TGTGCCGGCAGCCTCGGACAGGGAGGCGCAGATACGCAGTATTTT. This translates into CAGSLGQGGADTQYF.

This clonotype was picked up many times. V gene TRBV29-1 combines with J gene TRBJ2-3, with a possible D match to TRBD2 (6 bases). This CDR3 is 12 amino acids long. Germline CDR1 and CDR2: SQVTM and ANQGSEA. V shed 6 bases and J shed 0 bases, with 7 bases lying between them. The CDR3 DNA reads as TGCAGCGTGGGGACTAGCACAGATACGCAGTATTTT. This sequence encodes CSVGTSTDTQYF.

This clonotype was seen once. The chain links TRBV4-1 to TRBJ1-2; D might be TRBD1 (6 bases). The V end lost 0 bases, the J end lost 5 bases, and 16 bases lay between the germline ends. Germline V CDR1 and CDR2: MGHRA, YSYEKL. The CDR3 extends over 16 amino acids. The CDR3, as DNA: TGCGCCAGCAGCCAAGAACCTGGAACAGGGTGGTATGGCTACACCTTC. Amino acids: CASSQEPGTGWYGYTF.

This chain joins TRBV12-3 or TRBV12-4 and TRBJ1-2, with a weak D call TRBD1 (5 bases). The CDR3 is made up of 13 amino acids. V dropped 4 bases and J dropped 6 bases, with 12 bases sitting between them. The CDR3 DNA is TGTGCCAGCAGTTCCGCCTTCAGGGATGGCTACACCTTC. It specifies CASSSAFRDGYTF.

The chain couples TRBV6-5 to TRBJ2-2; D is unresolved. The CDR3 consists of 12 residues. The germline CDR1 and CDR2 sequences are MNHEY and SVGAGI. The CDR3 region is CACQRNTGELFF. The DNA for the CDR3 is TGTGCATGTCAGAGGAACACCGGGGAGCTGTTTTTT.

The table lists this clonotype with many counts. The rearrangement uses TRBV6-5 and TRBJ2-5; TRBD1 is a possible D gene (6 bases). The CDR3 spans 16 residues. V dropped 2 bases and J dropped 2 bases, with 15 bases sitting between them. The germline CDR1 and CDR2 sequences are MNHEY and SVGAGI. The CDR3 spells CASSYTDRGTQETQYF. The CDR3 nucleotides read TGTGCCAGCAGTTACACGGACAGAGGAACTCAAGAGACCCAGTACTTC.

This clonotype was counted many times. The V gene is TRBV18, the J gene TRBJ2-7; D might be TRBD2 (5 bases). Deletions cut 2 bases from V and 4 bases from J, with 9 bases between. Germline lookup yields CDR1 KGHSH and CDR2 LQKENI. The CDR3 sequence is 13 residues long. CDR3 loop: CASSPTGKYEQYF. Here the CDR3 DNA reads TGTGCCAGCTCACCAACCGGGAAATACGAGCAGTACTTC.

This clonotype was recorded many times. The chain employs TRBV5-6 and TRBJ2-1; 8 bases align to TRBD1. The CDR3 runs to 16 residues. Germline trimming cut 1 base from V and 2 bases from J; bases unmatched to any gene: 5. The germline gives CDR1 SGHDT, CDR2 YYEEEE. The CDR3 region is CASSLPGQGTYNEQFF. The CDR3 DNA follows: TGTGCCAGCAGCTTGCCCGGACAGGGAACCTACAATGAGCAGTTCTTC.

The V call is TRBV5-1, the J call TRBJ2-7; D ambiguous. CDR1 and CDR2 (germline): SGHRS, YFSETQ. This CDR3 comprises 13 residues. V was pared by 2 bases and J by 4 bases, with 10 bases between. The CDR3 nucleotides are TGCGCCAGCAGCTTTACTTACCCTTACGAGCAGTACTTC. Translated: CASSFTYPYEQYF. The whole variable domain, filled in from reference TRBV5-1 and TRBJ2-7, reads KAGVTQTPRYLIKTRGQQVTLSCSPISGHRSVSWYQQTPGQGLQFLFEYFSETQRNKGNFPGRFSGRQFSNSRSEMNVSTLELGDSALYLCASSFTYPYEQYFGPGTRLTVT.